This TCR beta chain is drawn from a study of cytomegalovirus exposure and HLA in healthy donors. Study at large: Samples from HLA-typed donors yielded about 85 million unique TCRs in an early data release.

PCR employed 60 Vbeta and 13 Jbeta primers. The table came from immunoSEQ multiplex PCR; TCRdb's copy has only in-frame clones and leaves some out. The data contain under 110,000 clones, less than 85% of them singletons. V gave up 0 bases and J gave up 6 bases, with 9 bases separating them. This CDR3 comprises 14 residues. From germline, CDR1 is KGHSH and CDR2 LQKENI. Notes on the study in general: Reports state that TCR beta sequences accurately predicted most subjects' HLA-A and HLA-B alleles. Presence/absence comparisons presumed near-even sequencing depth among donors.

A remark on this clone: What it binds is unknown.

This receptor was taken from a man in his 60s in good health and CMV-seronegative. This sequence joins TRBV18 and TRBJ2-1; a weak D match, TRBD1 (6 bases). Material: PBMCs. The CDR3, as DNA: TGTGCCAGCTCACCACCGACAGGTACCAATGAGCAGTTCTTC. It yields the protein CASSPPTGTNEQFF.